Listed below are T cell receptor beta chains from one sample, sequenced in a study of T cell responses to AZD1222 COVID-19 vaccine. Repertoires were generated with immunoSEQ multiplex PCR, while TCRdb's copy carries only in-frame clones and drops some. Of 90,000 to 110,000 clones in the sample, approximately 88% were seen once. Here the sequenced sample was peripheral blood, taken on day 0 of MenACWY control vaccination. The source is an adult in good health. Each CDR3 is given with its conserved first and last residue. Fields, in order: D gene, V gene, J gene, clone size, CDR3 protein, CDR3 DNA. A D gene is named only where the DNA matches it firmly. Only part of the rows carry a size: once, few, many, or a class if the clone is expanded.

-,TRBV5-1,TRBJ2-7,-,CASSLGQGGVEQYF,TGCGCCAGCAGCTTGGGGCAGGGAGGAGTCGAGCAGTACTTC
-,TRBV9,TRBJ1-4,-,CASSVGPNEKLFF,TGTGCCAGCAGCGTAGGGCCTAATGAAAAACTGTTTTTT
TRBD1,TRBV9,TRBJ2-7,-,CASSVVAGGTNEQYF,TGTGCCAGCAGCGTAGTAGCAGGGGGCACCAACGAGCAGTACTTC
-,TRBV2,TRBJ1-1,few,CASREQGLWTEAFF,TGTGCCAGCAGAGAACAGGGTCTCTGGACTGAAGCTTTCTTT
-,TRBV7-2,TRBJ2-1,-,CASSLQRSTYNEQFF,TGTGCCAGCAGCTTGCAACGGAGCACCTACAATGAGCAGTTCTTC
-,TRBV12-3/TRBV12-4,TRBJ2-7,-,CASRVGSYEQYF,TGTGCCAGCAGGGTCGGGTCCTACGAGCAGTACTTC
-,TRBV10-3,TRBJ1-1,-,CAISEEDRNTEAFF,TGTGCCATCAGTGAGGAGGACAGGAACACTGAAGCTTTCTTT
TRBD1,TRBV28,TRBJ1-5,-,CASTSQGVQPQHF,TGTGCCAGCACTTCCCAGGGGGTTCAGCCCCAGCATTTT
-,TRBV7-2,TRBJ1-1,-,CASSFGRNTEAFF,TGTGCCAGCAGCTTTGGGAGGAACACTGAAGCTTTCTTT
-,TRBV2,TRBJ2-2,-,CASIGRRDTGELFF,TGTGCCAGCATAGGGCGCCGGGACACCGGGGAGCTGTTTTTT
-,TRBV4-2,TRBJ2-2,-,CASSQEGAATGELFF,TGTGCCAGCAGCCAAGAGGGGGCAGCTACCGGGGAGCTGTTTTTT
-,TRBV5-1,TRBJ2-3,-,CASSLGSGTVDTQYF,TGCGCCAGCAGCTTGGGTAGCGGGACAGTAGATACGCAGTATTTT
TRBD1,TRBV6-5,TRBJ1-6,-,CASSYSRTGDSPLHF,TGTGCCAGCAGTTACTCGCGGACAGGGGATTCACCCCTCCACTTT
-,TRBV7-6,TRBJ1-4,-,CASSGQAATNEKLFF,TGTGCCAGCAGCGGTCAGGCTGCAACTAATGAAAAACTGTTTTTT
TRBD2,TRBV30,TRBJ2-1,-,CAWSVLVLAGGEQFF,TGTGCCTGGAGTGTACTAGTACTAGCGGGCGGGGAGCAGTTCTTC
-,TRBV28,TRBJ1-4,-,CASSQPTNEKLFF,TGTGCCAGCAGCCAGCCAACTAATGAAAAACTGTTTTTT
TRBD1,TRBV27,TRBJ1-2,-,CASSPTGGADYGYTF,TGTGCCAGCAGTCCCACAGGGGGCGCCGACTATGGCTACACCTTC
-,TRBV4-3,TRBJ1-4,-,CASSQVTGGGDEKLFF,TGCGCCAGCAGCCAAGTGACGGGGGGAGGTGATGAAAAACTGTTTTTT
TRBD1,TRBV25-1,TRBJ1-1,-,CASKGGTPTEAFF,TGTGCCAGCAAAGGGGGCACCCCCACTGAAGCTTTCTTT
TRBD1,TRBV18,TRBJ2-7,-,CASSPPGQGTYEQYF,TGTGCCAGCTCACCTCCAGGACAGGGGACCTACGAGCAGTACTTC
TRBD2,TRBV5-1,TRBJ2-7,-,CASSLGLAGGGLNEQYF,TGCGCCAGCAGCCTAGGACTAGCGGGAGGAGGTTTGAACGAGCAGTACTTC
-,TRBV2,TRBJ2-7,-,CASKRTYVPAYEQYF,TGTGCCAGTAAACGGACATATGTCCCAGCCTACGAGCAGTACTTC
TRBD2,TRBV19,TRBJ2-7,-,CASSRLAGGTYEQYF,TGTGCCAGTAGTAGACTAGCGGGAGGTACCTACGAGCAGTACTTC
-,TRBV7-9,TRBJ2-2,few,CASSLHSGATGELFF,TGTGCCAGCAGCTTACATTCTGGGGCCACCGGGGAGCTGTTTTTT